The present TCR beta chain was sequenced within a study of T cell responses to AZD1222 COVID-19 vaccine. The CDR3 spans 12 residues. Germline lookup yields CDR1 MNHEY and CDR2 SVGEGT. V lost 4 bases to trimming and J lost 8 bases, with 11 bases between them. Sequenced by immunoSEQ multiplex PCR; TCRdb stores in-frame clones only, minus some. The sample yields approximately 130,000 clones, more than 85% seen once. This sequence originates from an adult in good health. The sample here was peripheral blood, taken on day 0 of AZD1222 vaccination. This chain links TRBV6-2 or TRBV6-3 with TRBJ1-2; D is possibly TRBD1 (5 bases). The CDR3 DNA reads TGTGCCAGCAGTTTGACCAGGGCGGGCTACACCTTC. As protein: CASSLTRAGYTF.